This TCR beta chain was recorded in a study of cytomegalovirus exposure and HLA in healthy donors. The PCR made use of 60 Vbeta and 13 Jbeta primers. TCRdb keeps only in-frame clones here, not all; method: immunoSEQ multiplex PCR. This sample has around 150,000 clones, with about 80% found just once. Unrecorded immune exposure was likely among donors, who were nominally healthy when sampled. This CDR3 has 17 residues. Germline V gene sequence: CDR1 MNHEY, CDR2 SMNVEV (reference sequence). Trimming cost V 6 bases and J 0 bases; bases outside gene matches: 5. This rearrangement joins TRBV27 to TRBJ2-1; 13 bases fit TRBD2. Sequencing was carried out using PBMCs. This TCR came from a man between 35 and 55 years old in good health and CMV-seropositive. The CDR3 sequence: CASRGLAGLISYNEQFF. CDR3 DNA: TGTGCCAGCAGGGGACTAGCGGGGCTCATCTCCTACAATGAGCAGTTCTTC.